Below are 30 T cell receptor beta chains sequenced from a single sample in a study of cytomegalovirus exposure and HLA in healthy donors. The study ran its PCR with 60 Vbeta and 13 Jbeta primers. Measured with immunoSEQ multiplex PCR; TCRdb has only the in-frame clones, and not every one. The sample shows 130,000 to 150,000 clones, over 60% of them seen only once. The sample was PBMCs. These receptors were taken from a woman in her twenties or thirties in good health and CMV-seropositive.

V usage is TRBV30 and J usage is TRBJ2-7, with a weak D call TRBD2 (6 bases). The CDR3 is 13 residues long. Germline V lookup: CDR1 GTSNPN, CDR2 SVGIG (reference sequence). The V end was cut by 5 bases, the J end by 7 bases, with 18 bases between. The CDR3 DNA sequence: TGTGCCTGGGGAGGGGACCGGCGAAGGGAGCAGTACTTC. This translates into CAWGGDRRREQYF.

This chain joins TRBV18 and TRBJ1-5; 11 nucleotides agree with TRBD1. The CDR3 runs 15 residues. V gave up 5 bases and J gave up 8 bases; unmatched junction bases: 8. Looked up from germline, CDR1 is KGHSH and CDR2 is LQKENI. DNA for the CDR3: TGTGCCAGCTCAGCTAGGACAGGGGGCGAAGAGCCCCAGCATTTT. Residues: CASSARTGGEEPQHF.

This chain links TRBV7-8 with TRBJ2-3; maybe TRBD2 (5 bases). Germline CDR1 reads SGHVS; CDR2 reads FQNEAQ. Trimming removed 2 bases at V and 6 bases at J, with 15 bases between. The CDR3 has 15 amino acids. CDR3 amino acids: CASSLYTGKLDTQYF. CDR3 DNA: TGTGCCAGCAGCTTATATACCGGGAAATTGGATACGCAGTATTTT.

The gene calls are TRBV5-8 and TRBJ1-1; D not resolved. V lost 6 bases and J lost 0, with 9 bases in between. Germline V gene data show CDR1 as SGHTS and CDR2 as YDEGEE. CDR3 length equals 13 residues. In nucleotides, the CDR3 is TGTGCCAGCACCCCTGGGCTGAACACTGAAGCTTTCTTT. Translated, it gives CASTPGLNTEAFF.

V gene TRBV28 combines with J gene TRBJ2-6; weak D call: TRBD1 (6 bases). The CDR3 has 16 residues. Germline V gene lookup returns CDR1 MDHEN and CDR2 SYDVKM. The V and J ends lost 5 bases and 0 bases respectively, with 11 bases between them. CDR3 sequence reads: CASSPLGASGANVLTF. In nucleotides, the CDR3 is TGTGCCAGCAGTCCCTTGGGGGCCTCTGGGGCCAACGTCCTGACTTTC.

There are a few counts of this clone. V gene TRBV7-5 combines with J gene TRBJ2-5; the table's D gene call, TRBD1, was not cross checked with the DNA. TRBV7-5 is a known pseudogene. The CDR3 totals 16 residues. The CDR3 DNA is TGTGCCAGAAGCTATCCACAGGGAGTCTACCAAGAGACCCAGTACTTC. This encodes CARSYPQGVYQETQYF.

This chain connects TRBV7-2 to TRBJ1-4; 7 bases match TRBD1. Germline values: CDR1 SGHTA, CDR2 FQGNSA. CDR3 length: 17 amino acids. The ends lost 4 bases at V and 2 bases at J; junction bases unmatched: 10. The CDR3 sequence: CASSSETGWPTNEKLFF. DNA for the CDR3: TGTGCCAGCAGCTCGGAGACAGGGTGGCCCACTAATGAAAAACTGTTTTTT.

This clone was picked up a small number of times. The V call is TRBV11-3, the J call TRBJ1-1; 9 bases match TRBD1. Germline CDR1 and CDR2: SGHNT and YENEEA. The CDR3 loop spans 16 amino acids. Unmatched junction bases numbered 13, after V lost 5 bases and J lost 6 bases. CDR3 residues: CASSPGWGDRESEAFF. In nucleotides, the CDR3 is TGTGCCAGCAGCCCAGGGTGGGGGGACAGGGAGTCTGAAGCTTTCTTT.

This clone was seen more than once but under ten times. The chain combines TRBV5-4 with TRBJ2-4, with TRBD1 matching over 9 bases. CDR1 SGHNT and CDR2 YYREEE come from the germline V gene (reference sequence). V was pared by 0 bases and J by 1 base, with 8 bases of the junction left unmatched. This CDR3 is built from 18 residues. The CDR3 is CASSLAGTGSGAKNIQYF. DNA of the CDR3: TGTGCCAGCAGCTTGGCCGGGACAGGGAGTGGGGCCAAAAACATTCAGTACTTC.

V gene TRBV6-1 combines with J gene TRBJ1-1, with D uncertain. Germline-derived CDR1 and CDR2 are MNHNS and SASEGT. V lost 7 bases, J lost 1 base, and 10 bases lay in between. The CDR3 is 13 amino acids. The CDR3 here is CASIKAENTEAFF. The CDR3 region has the DNA TGTGCCAGCATCAAAGCTGAGAACACTGAAGCTTTCTTT.

The chain recombines TRBV19 with TRBJ2-2, with TRBD2 identical over 10 bases. J gave up 2 bases and V 5 bases, and 5 bases lay outside the gene matches. There are 16 residues in the CDR3. The germline gives CDR1 LNHDA, CDR2 SQIVND (reference sequence). DNA for the CDR3: TGTGCCAGTAGTCCCCGGACTAGCGGTAACACCGGGGAGCTGTTTTTT. Its translation: CASSPRTSGNTGELFF.

J is TRBJ2-7 and V is TRBV5-1; D possibly corresponds to TRBD2 (5 bases). The V and J ends lost 4 bases and 0 bases respectively, with 14 bases between them. The length of the CDR3 is 15 residues. Per the germline V gene, CDR1 is SGHRS and CDR2 is YFSETQ. In nucleotides, the CDR3 is TGCGCCAGCAGCATTGACGGGGTGAGCTCCTACGAGCAGTACTTC. Its protein is CASSIDGVSSYEQYF.

The chain joins TRBV2 to TRBJ1-2, with D hard to call. The V end lost 7 bases, the J end lost 7 bases, and 16 bases lay between the germline ends. The CDR3 covers 13 residues. Germline V gene lookup returns CDR1 SNHLY and CDR2 FYNNEI. This chain's CDR3 is CASTWAPRGGYTF. CDR3 DNA sequence: TGTGCCAGCACCTGGGCCCCCCGTGGTGGCTACACCTTC.

The rearrangement links TRBV6-5 to TRBJ1-2; D gene uncertain. This CDR3 is 15 amino acids long. Germline V gene data show CDR1 as MNHEY and CDR2 as SVGAGI. The V end was cut by 3 bases, the J end by 4 bases, with 15 bases between. CDR3 in DNA: TGTGCCAGCAGTTATCAAAACACAGTTTTCTATGGCTACACCTTC. Protein sequence: CASSYQNTVFYGYTF.

This clone was picked up a small number of times. The chain employs TRBV7-7 and TRBJ2-2; D unclear. CDR3 length equals 13 residues. Trimming pared 3 bases from V and 2 bases from J, leaving 4 bases between. The V gene's germline CDR1 is SSHAT and CDR2 FNYEAQ (reference sequence). CDR3 protein: CASSFINTGELFF. The CDR3 DNA follows: TGTGCCAGCAGCTTTATCAACACCGGGGAGCTGTTTTTT.

The chain employs TRBV5-1 and TRBJ1-2; D is ambiguous. The CDR3 covers 12 residues. Trimming took 1 base from V and 5 from J, leaving 6 bases between them. Germline V gives CDR1 SGHRS, CDR2 YFSETQ. In DNA form, the CDR3 reads TGCGCCAGCAGCTTGCCGGGGTATGGCTACACCTTC. Translated: CASSLPGYGYTF.

Concerning this clone: This likely comes from a read error, as the CDR3 has no conserved phenylalanine or tryptophan at its end. V usage is TRBV5-6 and J usage is TRBJ2-4; 8 bases map to TRBD1. Looked up from germline, CDR1 is SGHDT and CDR2 is YYEEEE. V gave up 0 bases and J gave up 8 bases; unmatched junction bases: 4. The CDR3 totals 14 residues. The DNA of the CDR3 is TGTGCCAGCAGCTTGGGGACAGGGCTGGACATTCAGTACGTC. This encodes CASSLGTGLDIQYV.

The V gene is TRBV9, the J gene TRBJ2-3; 7 nucleotides agree with TRBD1. The germline gives CDR1 SGDLS, CDR2 YYNGEE. Trimming removed 3 bases from V and 5 bases from J; junction bases left unmatched: 9. The CDR3 runs to 15 residues. CDR3 coding DNA: TGTGCCAGCAGCGGTCAGGGGGTGGTGGGAGATACGCAGTATTTT. This codes for CASSGQGVVGDTQYF.

The rearrangement uses TRBV29-1 and TRBJ1-2; TRBD1 matches 8 bases. J was trimmed by 8 bases and V by 8 bases; bases with no gene match: 7. Germline V gives CDR1 SQVTM, CDR2 ANQGSEA. This CDR3 has 11 amino acids. CDR3 region: CSHWDRSGYTF. The CDR3 coding sequence is TGCAGCCACTGGGACAGGTCCGGCTACACCTTC. Full variable domain (remainder filled in from reference TRBV29-1 and TRBJ1-2): SAVISQKPSRDICQRGTSLTIQCQVDSQVTMMFWYRQQPGQSLTLIATANQGSEATYESGFVIDKFPISRPNLTFSTLTVSNMSPEDSSIYLCSHWDRSGYTFGSGTRLTVV.

DNA of the CDR3: TGCGCCAGCAGCTCCGATTCTCTAGCGGGAGGGCGAATTGCCACCACAGATACGCAGTATTTT. As protein: CASSSDSLAGGRIATTDTQYF. The chain uses TRBV5-1 and TRBJ2-3; 12 bases match TRBD2. The CDR3 consists of 21 residues. The junction had 19 bases not matched to a gene; V was cut back by 3 bases and J by 2 bases. Germline values: CDR1 SGHRS, CDR2 YFSETQ.

This clone was counted a few times. The chain has TRBV18 and TRBJ1-2; the D is unclear. V was shortened by 4 bases and J by 1 base, with 7 bases between the two germline ends. Germline CDR1 is KGHSH and CDR2 is LQKENI. The CDR3 is 13 residues long. The CDR3 nucleotides are TGTGCCAGCTCACGCGGAGATAACTATGGCTACACCTTC. It is translated as CASSRGDNYGYTF. The entire variable domain, with the rest obtained from reference TRBV18 and TRBJ1-2, is as follows: NAGVMQNPRHLVRRRGQEARLRCSPMKGHSHVYWYRQLPEEGLKFMVYLQKENIIDESGMPKERFSAEFPKEGPSILRIQQVVRGDSAAYFCASSRGDNYGYTFGSGTRLTVV.

The gene calls are TRBV7-9 and TRBJ2-1, with TRBD2 matching 8 bases. The CDR3 is 19 residues long. Germline V lookup: CDR1 SEHNR, CDR2 FQNEAQ (reference sequence). With V trimmed by 5 bases and J by 3 bases, 18 bases remained unmatched. This chain's CDR3 is CASSPLGGPTSGDYNEQFF. The CDR3 region has the DNA TGTGCCAGCAGCCCTCTAGGGGGGCCCACTAGCGGAGACTACAATGAGCAGTTCTTC.

This rearrangement joins TRBV5-1 to TRBJ1-5, with a weak D call TRBD1 (5 bases). Deletions cut 0 bases from V and 6 bases from J, with 10 bases between. Germline-derived CDR1 and CDR2 are SGHRS and YFSETQ. The CDR3 is made up of 14 amino acids. The DNA for the CDR3 is TGCGCCAGCAGCTTGGGGGGGGTTTTTCAGCCCCAGCATTTT. Translating it yields CASSLGGVFQPQHF.

This clone was recorded only once. The chain recombines TRBV30 with TRBJ2-7; perhaps TRBD2 as D (5 bases). CDR1 and CDR2 (germline): GTSNPN, SVGIG (reference sequence). Trimming shortened V by 0 bases and J by 6 bases, and 27 bases separated the two germline ends. CDR3 size: 18 residues. For the CDR3, the DNA is TGTGCCTGGAGTGTAGTTTTCCGTGTAGGAGGCGGATTTTCCGAGCAGTACTTC. Translating it yields CAWSVVFRVGGGFSEQYF.

V and J are TRBV29-1 and TRBJ2-1, with 10 bases that match TRBD1. There are 14 residues in the CDR3. CDR1 SQVTM and CDR2 ANQGSEA come from the germline V gene. V dropped 6 bases and J dropped 0; count of bases not matched to a gene: 2. CDR3 amino acids: CSVRDRGSYNEQFF. The CDR3 DNA reads TGCAGCGTCAGGGACAGGGGCTCCTACAATGAGCAGTTCTTC.

The CDR3 DNA reads TGCAGCGTTTTATACTCCTACGAGCAGTACTTC. This encodes CSVLYSYEQYF. The chain is built from TRBV29-1 and TRBJ2-5, with D unresolved. The end of the DNA is better explained by TRBJ2-7, so the J call may be wrong. The germline gives CDR1 SQVTM, CDR2 ANQGSEA. The CDR3 is 11 amino acids.

This chain links TRBV27 with TRBJ2-7; D perhaps matches TRBD2 (5 bases). Trimming took off 8 bases at V and 2 bases at J, with 10 bases between the two ends. In germline, CDR1 is MNHEY, CDR2 SMNVEV (reference sequence). This CDR3 is built from 12 residues. CDR3 sequence: CASGGGPYEQYF. As DNA, the CDR3 is TGTGCCAGCGGAGGCGGACCCTACGAGCAGTACTTC.

The chain combines TRBV19 with TRBJ2-2, with 10 bases lining up with TRBD1. From germline, CDR1 is LNHDA and CDR2 SQIVND (reference sequence). The CDR3 totals 13 residues. Germline trimming cut 7 bases from V and 6 bases from J; bases unmatched to any gene: 2. The CDR3 DNA reads TGTGCCAGTAATGACAGGGGGCCCGGGGAGCTGTTTTTT. Residues: CASNDRGPGELFF.

This clone showed up just a few times. This rearrangement joins TRBV4-2 to TRBJ1-1; a possible D gene is TRBD1 (5 bases). The CDR3 covers 15 residues. Germline V gene data show CDR1 as LGHNA and CDR2 as YNFKEQ. Trimming took off 4 bases at V and 5 bases at J, with 17 bases between the two ends. The CDR3 DNA follows: TGTGCCAGCAGCCGCATGGGAGGGTCAGGGACTGAAGCTTTCTTT. Protein product: CASSRMGGSGTEAFF.

V is TRBV28 and J is TRBJ1-5, with 7 bases aligning to TRBD1. Germline lookup yields CDR1 MDHEN and CDR2 SYDVKM. The junction had 0 bases not matched to a gene; V was cut back by 0 bases and J by 1 base. The CDR3 sequence is 15 residues long. CDR3 region: CASSLWTGSNQPQHF. The CDR3 DNA reads TGTGCCAGCAGTTTATGGACAGGGAGCAATCAGCCCCAGCATTTT.